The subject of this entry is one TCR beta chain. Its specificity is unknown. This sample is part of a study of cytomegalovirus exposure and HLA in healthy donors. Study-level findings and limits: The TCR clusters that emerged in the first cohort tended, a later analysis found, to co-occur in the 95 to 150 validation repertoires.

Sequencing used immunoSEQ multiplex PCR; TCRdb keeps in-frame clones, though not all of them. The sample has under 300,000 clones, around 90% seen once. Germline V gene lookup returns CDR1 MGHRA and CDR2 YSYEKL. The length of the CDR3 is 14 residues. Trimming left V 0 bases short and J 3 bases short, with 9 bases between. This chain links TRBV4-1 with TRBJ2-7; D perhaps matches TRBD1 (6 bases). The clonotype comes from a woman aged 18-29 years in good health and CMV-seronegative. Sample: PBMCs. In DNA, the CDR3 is TGCGCCAGCAGCCAAGATCGGGACAACTACGAGCAGTACTTC. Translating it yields CASSQDRDNYEQYF.